The present T cell receptor (beta chain) was sequenced within a study of vaccination and CD4 T cells after COVID-19 (dated by TCRdb to between 2021 and 2024). Regarding the study in general: SARS-CoV-2 positivity had been established in the convalescent patients by nasal swab PCR, and mild disease was recorded in roughly 9 of these patients and severe disease in one. In the convalescent cohort there were six males and four females, among whom were two Hispanic individuals, seven Caucasians, two Asians and one multiracial person. Two doses of either the Pfizer-BioNTech BNT162b2 vaccine (n=8) or the Moderna mRNA-1273 vaccine (n=2) were administered to participants. Post-COVID blood samples from convalescent patients were collected a median of roughly 100 days after diagnosis, with a range of 35 to 161 days. Post-vaccine blood samples were taken a median of around 77 days after the second vaccine dose, with a range of 14 to 241 days. For stimulating the cultures, overlapping spike peptide pools were used, derived from SARS-CoV-2 as well as from the common cold coronaviruses HCoV-NL63, HCoV-OC43 and HCoV-229E. Control cultures used a CEFX viral epitope pool as positive control, an HIV-1 Nef peptide pool as negative control, or no peptide. The spike-specific CD4+ TCR repertoire was compared before and after mRNA vaccination in approximately ten COVID-19 convalescent patients and a handful of infection-naive healthy vaccine recipients. The full study reports these points: The median number of SARS-CoV-2-reactive clonotypes rose from around 21 after infection to roughly 40 after vaccination, but the change was not significant. In convalescent patients, a median approximately 90% of post-vaccine SARS-CoV-2-reactive clones were detected only after vaccination, suggesting vaccine-specific priming. The study included relatively few convalescent patients and did not analyze early timepoints after natural infection. Of the vaccine-specific clones found in convalescent patients, nearly all (304 of 307) were mono-reactive for SARS-CoV-2 spike instead of being cross-reactive with common cold coronaviruses.

The CDR3 starts with the cysteine, ends with the phenylalanine, and has 15 residues. Kept here is only the CDR3 DNA, which spans 45 bases and is read in frame from base 1. Trimming removed 2 bases from V and 6 bases from J; the gene matches leave 6 bases unexplained. CDR1 and CDR2 (SGHRS, YFSETQ) derive from the germline V gene. Explained via the paper, the treatment or condition label denotes: roughly 11-day PBMC culture with coronavirus spike peptide pools or control peptides (ViraFEST assay). The ViraFEST assay, used in the study, expanded antigen-specific T cells with peptide pools and then identified the expanded clonotypes through TCR sequencing. The convalescent patients' positive SARS-CoV-2 PCR tests were from March to December 2020, which was before the Alpha, Beta and Delta variants emerged in the United States. Each well held under 2.5 million PBMCs cultured in IMDM containing about 5% human AB serum and approximately 9.8 IU/ml IL-2, with about 10 ug/ml peptide pools added. On days 3 and 7, half of the culture medium was replaced with fresh IL-2-containing medium. Once the cells had been in culture for about 10 days, the EasySep CD4+ T cell isolation kit was used to isolate CD4+ T cells by negative selection. Ficoll-Paque Plus gradient centrifugation was used to isolate PBMCs from whole blood, and the isolated PBMCs were then either used fresh or cryopreserved at -140C. Each culture condition was generally run in triplicate wells.

On this clonotype: Its antigen is not yet known. There are no base qualities to consult, and no much larger clone falls within one base.

Library generation was performed with PCR. DNA from cultured CD4+ T cells was subjected to TCR sequencing with the Oncomine TCR Beta short-read assay at the Johns Hopkins FTIC core. The QIAamp micro DNA kit was used to extract genomic DNA from the cultured CD4+ T cells. Oncomine TCR Beta libraries from cultured CD4+ T cells were pooled using unique dual indexes and sequenced on an Illumina iSeq 100. The original pipeline was this. Non-productive sequences were filtered out, and CDR3s that did not start with C, did not end with F or W, or were shorter than 7 amino acids were discarded. The MANAFEST web application was used to identify antigen-specific clonotypes by comparing peptide-stimulated wells against reference wells and other culture wells. For a clone to be called positive, the clone needed an FDR below 0.05, an odds ratio above 5, and a productive frequency above 0.1% in at least two of three replicate wells. Cross-reactive clonotypes were defined as significantly expanded in both SARS-CoV-2 spike wells and at least one common cold coronavirus spike condition. Levenshtein distances (stringdist) and unrooted phylogenetic trees (ape) in R version 3.6.1 were used to assess CDR3 homology. TCRdb cleaned the public reads at Q25 with fastp, built clones with MiXCR and kept in-frame beta chains. Each CDR3 protein appears once, grouped with its most common genes and DNA. Here the V and J calls rest on TCRdb's processing, not on the authors' analysis. This sample is represented by some 25,000 distinct CDR3 sequences; around three fifths of them were singletons. Clones ranked in the top ten supply 4% to 5.5% of the sample.

This receptor chain uses TRBV5-1 and TRBJ2-4, with TRBD2 identical over 9 junction bases. The source is a human donor who had recovered from COVID-19. Sequencing used CD4+ T cells from blood, cultured in vitro. The sequenced DNA: TGCGCCAGCAGCTTCGGCGGGAGGGAGGGAAACATTCAGTACTTC. This translates into CASSFGGREGNIQYF.